Described below is a single T cell receptor beta chain sequence and its context. Deletions cut 2 bases from V and 3 bases from J, with 5 bases between. Germline assignment: CDR1 LGHDT and CDR2 YNNKEL (reference sequence). This CDR3 comprises 12 residues. Profiling relied on immunoSEQ multiplex PCR, and the TCRdb table lists in-frame clones only, not all of them. In the table there are a few hundred thousand clones, 87% of which are singletons. These data are taken from a study of blood T cell repertoires in COVID-19. This TCR derives from a woman aged 45-60 years with acute or convalescent COVID-19. What was sequenced was peripheral blood. The chain has TRBV3-1 (or the pseudogene TRBV3-2) and TRBJ2-7; D unresolved. The DNA for the CDR3 is TGTGCCAGCAGCCAATCTTTCTACGAGCAGTACTTC. Amino acids: CASSQSFYEQYF.